One sample yielded the 13 T cell receptor beta chains listed below, sequenced in a study of beta chain features in type 1 diabetes. Their cognate antigens are unknown. Study observations and caveats: All four CD4+ subsets of Type 1 diabetes patients contained TCRB CDR3s that were moderately but significantly shorter.

Of the isolated RNA, all was reverse transcribed, and so the sequenced material was expressed TCRB transcripts. The assay was immunoSEQ multiplex PCR, and TCRdb's table has in-frame clones only and misses some. Of fewer than 300,000 clones listed, 11% are singletons. Source material: naive CD4+ T cells from blood. These receptors all stem from a young man with type 1 diabetes.

The CDR3 spells CAIRAAAGISDTQYF. Written as DNA, the CDR3 is TGTGCCATCAGGGCTGCAGCGGGGATTTCAGATACGCAGTATTTT. The chain couples TRBV10-3 to TRBJ2-3; 7 bases align to TRBD2. Per the germline V gene, CDR1 is ENHRY and CDR2 is SYGVKD. The V gene end was trimmed by 6 bases and the J gene end by 4 bases; junction bases not matched to a gene: 10. The CDR3 is made up of 15 amino acids.

The sample holds a few counts of this clone. The chain links TRBV5-6 to TRBJ1-5; a possible D gene is TRBD1 (6 bases). CDR3 size: 14 residues. Trimming cost V 0 bases and J 3 bases, with 7 bases left between them. The germline V gene encodes CDR1 SGHDT and CDR2 YYEEEE. CDR3 residues: CASSLGTVNQPQHF. The DNA of the CDR3 is TGTGCCAGCAGCTTGGGGACAGTCAATCAGCCCCAGCATTTT. The variable domain in full, with the rest retrieved from reference TRBV5-6 and TRBJ1-5, is DAGVTQSPTHLIKTRGQQVTLRCSPKSGHDTVSWYQQALGQGPQFIFQYYEEEERQRGNFPDRFSGHQFPNYSSELNVNALLLGDSALYLCASSLGTVNQPQHFGDGTRLSIL.

The chain recombines TRBV20-1 with TRBJ2-5; 9 bases agree with TRBD2. The CDR3 has 11 amino acids. The germline V gene encodes CDR1 DFQATT and CDR2 SNEGSKA (reference sequence). V was pared by 6 bases and J by 5 bases, with 1 base of the junction left unmatched. The CDR3 reads CSATSGETQYF. CDR3 DNA sequence: TGCAGTGCCACTAGCGGGGAGACCCAGTACTTC.

This clone was seen a few times. The rearrangement joins TRBV7-2 to TRBJ2-4; tentatively, D is TRBD1 (5 bases). The V and J ends lost 5 bases and 0 bases respectively, with 11 bases between them. The CDR3 has 15 residues. CDR1 and CDR2 from the germline V gene are SGHTA and FQGNSA. The CDR3 spells CASSPRALAKNIQYF. CDR3 nucleotides: TGTGCCAGCAGCCCCAGGGCCTTAGCCAAAAACATTCAGTACTTC.

The chain carries TRBV2 and TRBJ1-1, with TRBD1 identical over 9 bases. The germline CDR1 and CDR2 sequences are SNHLY and FYNNEI. The CDR3 runs 13 residues. Germline trimming cut 6 bases from V and 12 bases from J; bases unmatched to any gene: 11. CDR3 in DNA: TGTGCCAGCAGGGGGGGACAGGGAACAGAACCTTTCTTT. Its translation is CASRGGQGTEPFF.

Of note for this clone: A read error may account for a junction end that differs from germline. The V call is TRBV28, the J call TRBJ1-2; unclear D gene. Germline values: CDR1 MDHEN, CDR2 SYDVKM. The CDR3 length is 14 residues. The CDR3 nucleotides are TGTACCAGCAGCCCAGAGGGTTTTGACTATGGCTACACCTTC. Protein sequence: CTSSPEGFDYGYTF.

The chain carries TRBV7-3 and TRBJ2-1, with 7 bases aligning to TRBD2. V shed 5 bases, J shed 6 bases, and the junction held 4 bases outside the gene matches. The germline gives CDR1 SGHTA, CDR2 FQGTGA. CDR3 length: 13 residues. This chain's CDR3 is CASSLGLTNEQFF. The CDR3 DNA follows: TGTGCCAGCAGCCTGGGACTAACCAATGAGCAGTTCTTC.

This clone has just a few counts. V usage is TRBV9 and J usage is TRBJ1-6; no clear D. V dropped 0 bases and J dropped 7 bases, with 8 bases sitting between them. The germline gives CDR1 SGDLS, CDR2 YYNGEE. The CDR3 has 14 residues. The CDR3 nucleotides read TGTGCCAGCAGCGTAGGGCCCGTGAATTCACCCCTCCACTTT. This sequence encodes CASSVGPVNSPLHF.

This clone has only a few counts. The rearrangement links TRBV5-1 to TRBJ2-7, with TRBD2 matching over 9 bases. The CDR3 sequence is 15 residues long. CDR1 is SGHRS, CDR2 YFSETQ, per germline. Trimming at V came to 5 bases and at J to 0 bases, leaving 6 bases not matched to a gene. This CDR3 reads CASRHAGGSSYEQYF. CDR3 in DNA: TGCGCCAGCAGACACGCGGGGGGGAGCTCCTACGAGCAGTACTTC.

V and J are TRBV28 and TRBJ2-7, with D possibly being TRBD1 (5 bases). In germline, CDR1 is MDHEN, CDR2 SYDVKM. The CDR3 runs to 12 residues. V lost 10 bases and J 1 base, leaving 11 bases between the germline ends. The CDR3: CATMRQSYEQYF. In DNA form, the CDR3 reads TGTGCCACGATGAGACAGTCCTACGAGCAGTACTTC. Full variable domain (outside the CDR3, taken from reference TRBV28 and TRBJ2-7): DVKVTQSSRYLVKRTGEKVFLECVQDMDHENMFWYRQDPGLGLRLIYFSYDVKMKEKGDIPEGYSVSREKKERFSLILESASTNQTSMYLCATMRQSYEQYFGPGTRLTVT.

This clone was seen a few times. The J gene is TRBJ1-6, the V gene TRBV5-1; tentatively, D is TRBD1 (5 bases). The CDR3 runs 15 residues. The ends were cut back, 0 bases at V and 7 bases at J, with 11 bases in the middle. Germline V lookup: CDR1 SGHRS, CDR2 YFSETQ. The CDR3 coding sequence is TGCGCCAGCAGCTTGGCCCTGGGGCCCAATTCACCCCTCCACTTT. Residues: CASSLALGPNSPLHF.

This clone occurred a few times. The J gene is TRBJ1-1, the V gene TRBV5-1; D gene ambiguous. The V gene's germline CDR1 is SGHRS and CDR2 YFSETQ. The ends were cut back, 3 bases at V and 1 base at J, with 7 bases in the middle. CDR3 length: 13 residues. DNA of the CDR3: TGCGCCAGCAGCTCCGAGTCGAACACTGAAGCTTTCTTT. The encoded protein is CASSSESNTEAFF.

This clone was found a few times. The V gene is TRBV30, the J gene TRBJ2-5; unclear D gene. The germline CDR1 and CDR2 sequences are GTSNPN and SVGIG (reference sequence). Trimming took 3 bases from V and 5 from J, leaving 10 bases between them. The length of the CDR3 is 12 residues. The CDR3 spells CAWRETAETQYF. CDR3 DNA: TGTGCCTGGAGAGAAACCGCGGAGACCCAGTACTTC.